This T cell receptor beta chain was sequenced during a study of CD8 T cells in ankylosing spondylitis. General study points: Earlier reports found some motif variants in synovial fluid and blood in reactive arthritis. CD8+ disease-linked clones were present at relatively low frequencies in blood. Made up of under ten highly homologous variants, a TCR beta motif appeared characteristic of ankylosing spondylitis blood. Reportedly, matched ankylosing spondylitis synovial fluid was significantly enriched for disease-linked clones.

TCRdb fed the 5' RACE reads into MiXCR, producing one record per CDR3 protein. The sample has some 800,000 distinct CDR3 sequences, 10% to 15% seen once; the top ten hold approximately 0.51%. This clonotype was seen a few times. The antigen is unknown. The CDR3 consists of 13 residues. The germline V gene encodes CDR1 SQVTM and CDR2 ANQGSEA. Trimming left V 6 bases short and J 5 bases short, with 17 bases between. The chain couples TRBV29-1 to TRBJ2-7; TRBD1 or TRBD2 may be the D gene (5 bases each). Input material: blood, either unsorted or a sorted T cell fraction (not recorded which). The TCR was taken from a male donor with ankylosing spondylitis. CDR3 sequence: CSVESGLLNEQYF. Written as DNA, the CDR3 is TGCAGCGTGGAGTCGGGGCTTCTAAACGAGCAGTACTTC.